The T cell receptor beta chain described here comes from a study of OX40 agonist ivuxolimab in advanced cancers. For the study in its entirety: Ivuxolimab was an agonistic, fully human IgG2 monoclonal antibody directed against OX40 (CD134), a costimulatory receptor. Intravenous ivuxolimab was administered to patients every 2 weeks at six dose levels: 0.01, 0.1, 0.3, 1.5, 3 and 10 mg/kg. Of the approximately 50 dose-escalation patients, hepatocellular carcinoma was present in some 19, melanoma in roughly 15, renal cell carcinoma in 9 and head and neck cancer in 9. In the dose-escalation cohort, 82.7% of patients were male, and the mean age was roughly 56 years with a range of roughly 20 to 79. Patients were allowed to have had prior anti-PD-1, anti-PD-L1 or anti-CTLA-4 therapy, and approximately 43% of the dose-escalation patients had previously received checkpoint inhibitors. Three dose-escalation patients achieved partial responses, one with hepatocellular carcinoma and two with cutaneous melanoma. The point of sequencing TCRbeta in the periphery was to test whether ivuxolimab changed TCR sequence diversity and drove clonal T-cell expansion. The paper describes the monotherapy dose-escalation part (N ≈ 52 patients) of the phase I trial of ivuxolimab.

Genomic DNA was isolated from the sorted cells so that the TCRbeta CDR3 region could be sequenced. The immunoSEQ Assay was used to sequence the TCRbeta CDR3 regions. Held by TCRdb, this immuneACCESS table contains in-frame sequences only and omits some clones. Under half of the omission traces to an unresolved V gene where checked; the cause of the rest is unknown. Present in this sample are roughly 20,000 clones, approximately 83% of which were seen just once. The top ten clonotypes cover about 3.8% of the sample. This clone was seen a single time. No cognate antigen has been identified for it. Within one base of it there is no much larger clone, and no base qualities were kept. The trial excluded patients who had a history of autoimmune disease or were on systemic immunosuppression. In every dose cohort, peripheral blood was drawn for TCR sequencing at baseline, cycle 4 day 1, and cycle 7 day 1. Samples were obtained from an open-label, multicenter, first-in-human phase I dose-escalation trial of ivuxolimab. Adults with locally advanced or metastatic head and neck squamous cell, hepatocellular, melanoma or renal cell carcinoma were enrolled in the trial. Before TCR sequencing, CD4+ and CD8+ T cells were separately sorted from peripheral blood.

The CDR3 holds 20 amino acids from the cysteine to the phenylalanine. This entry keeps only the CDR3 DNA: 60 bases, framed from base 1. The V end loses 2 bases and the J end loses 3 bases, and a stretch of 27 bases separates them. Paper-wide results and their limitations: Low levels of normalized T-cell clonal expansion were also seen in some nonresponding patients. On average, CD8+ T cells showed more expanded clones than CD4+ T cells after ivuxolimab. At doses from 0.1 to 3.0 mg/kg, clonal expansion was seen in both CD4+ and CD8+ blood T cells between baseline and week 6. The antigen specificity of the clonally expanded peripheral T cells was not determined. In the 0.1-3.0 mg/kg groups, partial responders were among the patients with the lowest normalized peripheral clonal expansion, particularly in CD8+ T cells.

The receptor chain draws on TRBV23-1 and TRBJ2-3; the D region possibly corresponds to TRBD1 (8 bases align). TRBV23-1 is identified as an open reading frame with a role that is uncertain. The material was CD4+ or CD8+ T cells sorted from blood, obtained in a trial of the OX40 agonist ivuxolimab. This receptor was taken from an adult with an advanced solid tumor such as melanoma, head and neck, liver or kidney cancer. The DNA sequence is TGCGCCAGCAGTCAAAGCTCCAGGACAGGGAGGGGAATCAGGACAGATACGCAGTATTTT. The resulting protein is CASSQSSRTGRGIRTDTQYF.